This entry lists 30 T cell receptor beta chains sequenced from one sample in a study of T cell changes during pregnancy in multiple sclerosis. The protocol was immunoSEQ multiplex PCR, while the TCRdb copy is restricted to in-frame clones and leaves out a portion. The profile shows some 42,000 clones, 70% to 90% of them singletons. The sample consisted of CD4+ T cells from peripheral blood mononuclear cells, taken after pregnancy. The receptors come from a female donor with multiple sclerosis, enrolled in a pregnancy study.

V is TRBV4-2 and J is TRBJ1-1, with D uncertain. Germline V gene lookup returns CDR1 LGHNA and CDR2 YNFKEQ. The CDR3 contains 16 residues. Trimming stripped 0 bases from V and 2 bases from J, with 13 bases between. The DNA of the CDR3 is TGTGCCAGCAGCCAAGATCAGACATATCCCAACACTGAAGCTTTCTTT. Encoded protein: CASSQDQTYPNTEAFF.

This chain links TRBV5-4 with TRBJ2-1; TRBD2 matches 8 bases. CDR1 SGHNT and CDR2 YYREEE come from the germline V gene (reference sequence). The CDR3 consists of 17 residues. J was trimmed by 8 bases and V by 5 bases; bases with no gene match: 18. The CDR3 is CASSGGPGTRTSDEQFF. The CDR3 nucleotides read TGTGCCAGCAGTGGGGGCCCCGGGACTAGAACATCGGATGAGCAGTTCTTC.

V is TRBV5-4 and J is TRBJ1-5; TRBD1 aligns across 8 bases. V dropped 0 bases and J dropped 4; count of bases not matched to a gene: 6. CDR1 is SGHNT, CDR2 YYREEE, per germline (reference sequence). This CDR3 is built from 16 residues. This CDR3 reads CASSLGPGTGNQPQHF. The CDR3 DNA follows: TGTGCCAGCAGCTTGGGGCCCGGGACAGGAAATCAGCCCCAGCATTTT.

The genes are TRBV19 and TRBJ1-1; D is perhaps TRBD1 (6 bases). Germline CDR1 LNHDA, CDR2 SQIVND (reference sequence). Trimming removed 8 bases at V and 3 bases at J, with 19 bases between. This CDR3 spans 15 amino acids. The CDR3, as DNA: TGTGCCAGTGGAAGGGCAGGGGCGAGCTACACTGAAGCTTTCTTT. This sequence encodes CASGRAGASYTEAFF.

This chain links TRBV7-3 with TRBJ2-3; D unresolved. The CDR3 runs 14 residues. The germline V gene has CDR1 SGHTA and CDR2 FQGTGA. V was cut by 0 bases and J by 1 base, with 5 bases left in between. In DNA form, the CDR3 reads TGTGCCAGCAGCTTAACGGGCGGCACAGATACGCAGTATTTT. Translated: CASSLTGGTDTQYF.

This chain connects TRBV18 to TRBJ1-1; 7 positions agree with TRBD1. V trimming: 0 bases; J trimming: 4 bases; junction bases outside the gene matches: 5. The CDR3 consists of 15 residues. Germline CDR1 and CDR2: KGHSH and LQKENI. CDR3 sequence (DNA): TGTGCCAGCTCACCACCGTACAGGGGTGGCACTGAAGCTTTCTTT. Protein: CASSPPYRGGTEAFF.

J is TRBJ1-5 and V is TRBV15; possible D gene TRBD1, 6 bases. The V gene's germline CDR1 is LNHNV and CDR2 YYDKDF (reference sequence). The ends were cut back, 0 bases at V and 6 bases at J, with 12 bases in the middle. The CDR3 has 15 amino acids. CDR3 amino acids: CATSREPTGFQPQHF. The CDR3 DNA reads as TGTGCCACCAGCAGAGAACCCACAGGGTTTCAGCCCCAGCATTTT.

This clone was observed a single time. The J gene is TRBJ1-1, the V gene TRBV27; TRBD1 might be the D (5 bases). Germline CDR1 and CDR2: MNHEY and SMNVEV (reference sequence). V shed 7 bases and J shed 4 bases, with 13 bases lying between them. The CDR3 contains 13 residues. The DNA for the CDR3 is TGTGCCAGCAATCGGGGGGAGGGCACTGAAGCTTTCTTT. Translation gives CASNRGEGTEAFF.

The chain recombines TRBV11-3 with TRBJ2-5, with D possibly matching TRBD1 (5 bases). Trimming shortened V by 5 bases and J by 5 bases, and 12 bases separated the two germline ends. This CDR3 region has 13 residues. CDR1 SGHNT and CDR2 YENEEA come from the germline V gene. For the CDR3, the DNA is TGTGCCAGCAGCCCAGGTGGGGCGGAGACCCAGTACTTC. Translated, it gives CASSPGGAETQYF.

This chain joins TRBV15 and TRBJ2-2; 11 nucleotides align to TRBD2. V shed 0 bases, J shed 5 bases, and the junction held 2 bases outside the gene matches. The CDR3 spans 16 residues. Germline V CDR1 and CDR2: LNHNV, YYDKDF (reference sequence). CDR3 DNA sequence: TGTGCCACCAGCAGAGATTTAGCGGGGGGGACCGGGGAGCTGTTTTTT. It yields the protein CATSRDLAGGTGELFF.

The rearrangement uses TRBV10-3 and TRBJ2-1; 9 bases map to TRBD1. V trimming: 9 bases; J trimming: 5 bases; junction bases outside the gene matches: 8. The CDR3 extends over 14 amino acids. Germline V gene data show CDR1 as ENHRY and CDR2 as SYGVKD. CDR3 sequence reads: CAIRKTGGNNEQFF. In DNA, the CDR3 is TGTGCCATACGCAAGACAGGGGGGAACAATGAGCAGTTCTTC.

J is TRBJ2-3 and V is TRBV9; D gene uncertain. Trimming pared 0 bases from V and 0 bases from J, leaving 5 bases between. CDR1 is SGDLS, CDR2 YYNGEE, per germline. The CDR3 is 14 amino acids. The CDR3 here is CASSVDPSTDTQYF. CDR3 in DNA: TGTGCCAGCAGCGTAGATCCAAGCACAGATACGCAGTATTTT.

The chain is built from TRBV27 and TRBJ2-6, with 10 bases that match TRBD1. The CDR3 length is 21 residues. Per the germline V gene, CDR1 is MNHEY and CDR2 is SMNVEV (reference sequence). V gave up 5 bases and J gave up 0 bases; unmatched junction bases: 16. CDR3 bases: TGTGCCAGCAGTCGTTTTCCCCAGGGACAGGGGTCTTTCTCTGGGGCCAACGTCCTGACTTTC. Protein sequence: CASSRFPQGQGSFSGANVLTF.

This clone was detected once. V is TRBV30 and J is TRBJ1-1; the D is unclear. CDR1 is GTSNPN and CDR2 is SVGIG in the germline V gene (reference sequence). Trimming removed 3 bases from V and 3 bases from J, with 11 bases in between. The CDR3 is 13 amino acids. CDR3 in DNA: TGTGCCTGGAGCCCCACGAGGCACACTGAAGCTTTCTTT. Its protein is CAWSPTRHTEAFF.

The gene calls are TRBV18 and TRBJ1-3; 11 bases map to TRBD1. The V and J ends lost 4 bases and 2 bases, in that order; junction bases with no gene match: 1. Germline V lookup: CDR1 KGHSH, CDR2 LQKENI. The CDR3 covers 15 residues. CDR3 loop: CASSQGQGAGNTIYF. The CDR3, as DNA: TGTGCCAGCTCACAGGGACAGGGGGCTGGAAACACCATATATTTT. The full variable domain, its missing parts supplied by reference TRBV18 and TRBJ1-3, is NAGVMQNPRHLVRRRGQEARLRCSPMKGHSHVYWYRQLPEEGLKFMVYLQKENIIDESGMPKERFSAEFPKEGPSILRIQQVVRGDSAAYFCASSQGQGAGNTIYFGEGSWLTVV.

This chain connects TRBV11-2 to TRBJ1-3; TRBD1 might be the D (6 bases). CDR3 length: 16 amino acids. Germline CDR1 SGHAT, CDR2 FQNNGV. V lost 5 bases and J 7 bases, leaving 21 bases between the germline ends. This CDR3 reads CASSHYSRGAGNTIYF. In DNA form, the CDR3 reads TGTGCCAGCAGCCATTACTCCCGGGGGGCCGGGAACACCATATATTTT. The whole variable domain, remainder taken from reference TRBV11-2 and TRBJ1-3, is EAGVAQSPRYKIIEKRQSVAFWCNPISGHATLYWYQQILGQGPKLLIQFQNNGVVDDSQLPKDRFSAERLKGVDSTLKIQPAKLEDSAVYLCASSHYSRGAGNTIYFGEGSWLTVV.

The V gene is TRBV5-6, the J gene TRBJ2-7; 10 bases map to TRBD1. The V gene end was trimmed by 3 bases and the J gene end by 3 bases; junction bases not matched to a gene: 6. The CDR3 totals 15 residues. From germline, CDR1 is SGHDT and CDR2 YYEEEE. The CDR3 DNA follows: TGTGCCAGCAGCTCTCCGGGACAGGGGATCTACGAGCAGTACTTC. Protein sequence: CASSSPGQGIYEQYF.

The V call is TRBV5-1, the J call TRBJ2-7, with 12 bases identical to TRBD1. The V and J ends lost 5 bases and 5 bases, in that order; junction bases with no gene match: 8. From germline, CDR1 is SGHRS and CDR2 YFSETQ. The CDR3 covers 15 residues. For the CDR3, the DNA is TGCGCCAGCAGTGGGGGGACAGGGGGCTTCGACGAGCAGTACTTC. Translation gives CASSGGTGGFDEQYF.

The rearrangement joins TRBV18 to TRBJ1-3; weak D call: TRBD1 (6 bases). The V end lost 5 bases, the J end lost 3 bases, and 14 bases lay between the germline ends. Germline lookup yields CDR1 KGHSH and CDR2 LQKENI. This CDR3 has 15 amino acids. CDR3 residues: CASSWTEYDGNTIYF. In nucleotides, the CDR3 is TGTGCCAGCTCATGGACAGAGTATGATGGAAACACCATATATTTT.

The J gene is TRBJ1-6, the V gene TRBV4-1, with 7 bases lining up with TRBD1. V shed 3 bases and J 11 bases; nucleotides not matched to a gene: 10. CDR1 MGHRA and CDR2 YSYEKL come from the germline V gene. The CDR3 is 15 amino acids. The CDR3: CASSQPQTGPTPLHF. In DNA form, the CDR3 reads TGCGCCAGCAGCCAGCCCCAGACAGGGCCGACACCCCTCCACTTT.

The CDR3 DNA sequence: TGTGCCAGCAGCTTTTATACAGGGGATGGAGAAAAACTGTTTTTT. This gives the protein CASSFYTGDGEKLFF. This chain uses TRBV5-5 with TRBJ1-4; 7 nucleotides match TRBD1. CDR1 is SGHKS and CDR2 is YYEKEE in the germline V gene (reference sequence). The CDR3 is 15 residues long. V lost 2 bases, J lost 8 bases, and 9 bases stayed unmatched.

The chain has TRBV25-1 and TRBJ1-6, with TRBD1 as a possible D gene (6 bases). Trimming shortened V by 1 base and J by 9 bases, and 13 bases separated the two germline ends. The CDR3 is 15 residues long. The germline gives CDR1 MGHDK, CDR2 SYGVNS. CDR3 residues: CASSELGRGGSPLHF. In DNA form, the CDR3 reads TGTGCCAGCAGTGAATTAGGCAGGGGCGGTTCACCCCTCCACTTT.

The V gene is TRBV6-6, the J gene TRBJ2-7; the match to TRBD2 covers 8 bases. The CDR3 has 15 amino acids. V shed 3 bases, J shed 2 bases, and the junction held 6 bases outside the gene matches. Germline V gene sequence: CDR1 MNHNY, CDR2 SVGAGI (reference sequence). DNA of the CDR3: TGTGCCAGCAGTTATGTTCGGGGGGGAGCCTACGAGCAGTACTTC. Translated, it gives CASSYVRGGAYEQYF.

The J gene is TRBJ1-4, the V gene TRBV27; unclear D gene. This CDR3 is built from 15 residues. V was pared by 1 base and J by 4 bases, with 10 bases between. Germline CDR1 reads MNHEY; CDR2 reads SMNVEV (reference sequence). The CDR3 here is CASSLWARSNEKLFF. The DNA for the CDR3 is TGTGCCAGCAGTTTATGGGCCAGAAGTAATGAAAAACTGTTTTTT.

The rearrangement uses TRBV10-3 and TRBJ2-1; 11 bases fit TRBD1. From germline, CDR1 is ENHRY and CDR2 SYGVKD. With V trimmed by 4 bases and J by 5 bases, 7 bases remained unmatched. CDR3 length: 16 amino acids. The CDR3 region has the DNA TGTGCCATCAGTGTAGGACCGGGACAGGGGGACAATGAGCAGTTCTTC. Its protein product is CAISVGPGQGDNEQFF.

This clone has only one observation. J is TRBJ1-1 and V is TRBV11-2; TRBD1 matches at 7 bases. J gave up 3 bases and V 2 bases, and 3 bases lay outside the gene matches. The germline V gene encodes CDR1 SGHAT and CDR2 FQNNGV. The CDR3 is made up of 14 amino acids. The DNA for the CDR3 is TGTGCCAGCAGCTTAAGGGGGCGGGACACTGAAGCTTTCTTT. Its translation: CASSLRGRDTEAFF.

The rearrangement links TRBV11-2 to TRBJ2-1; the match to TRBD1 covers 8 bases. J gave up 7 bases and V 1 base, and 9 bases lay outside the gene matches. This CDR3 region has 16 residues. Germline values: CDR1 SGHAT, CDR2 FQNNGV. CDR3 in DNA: TGTGCCAGCAGCTTAGGTAGGGGGACAGGTAGGAATGAGCAGTTCTTC. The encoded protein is CASSLGRGTGRNEQFF.

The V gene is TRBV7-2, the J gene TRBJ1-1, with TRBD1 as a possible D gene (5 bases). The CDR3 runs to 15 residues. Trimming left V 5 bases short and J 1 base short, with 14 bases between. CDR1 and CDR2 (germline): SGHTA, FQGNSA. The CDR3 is CASSPWQGRNTEAFF. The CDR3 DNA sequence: TGTGCCAGCAGCCCCTGGCAGGGCAGGAACACTGAAGCTTTCTTT.

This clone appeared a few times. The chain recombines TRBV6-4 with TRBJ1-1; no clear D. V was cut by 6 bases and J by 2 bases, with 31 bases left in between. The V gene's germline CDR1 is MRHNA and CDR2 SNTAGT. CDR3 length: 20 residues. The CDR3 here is CASSPRLGRGLPPKNTEAFF. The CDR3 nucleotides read TGTGCCAGCAGCCCGAGGTTAGGGCGCGGGTTACCCCCGAAAAACACTGAAGCTTTCTTT.

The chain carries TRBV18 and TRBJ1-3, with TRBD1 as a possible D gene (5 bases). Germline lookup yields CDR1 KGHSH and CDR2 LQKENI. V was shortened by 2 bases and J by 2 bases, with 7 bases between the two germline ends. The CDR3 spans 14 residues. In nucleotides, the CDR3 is TGTGCCAGCTCACCAAGCAGGGCTGGAAACACCATATATTTT. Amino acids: CASSPSRAGNTIYF.